The rows below give T cell receptor beta chains drawn from one sample of a study of control samples from healthy donors and cancer patients. Data came from immunoSEQ multiplex PCR; TCRdb stores just in-frame clones and leaves some out. Seen here are nearly 200,000 clones, over 80% observed once, and the top ten hold 1.8%. The sequenced sample was blood. Receptor source: a man under 40 in good health. Both conserved end residues are part of each CDR3. The D gene is left open where the match is weak. Expanded clones get a size class; other rows say once, few or many, or leave the size out.

>TRBJ2-3|TRBV18|-|-
CASSLGSGSDTQYF
TGTGCCAGCTCACTAGGTTCCGGTTCGGATACGCAGTATTTT
>TRBJ1-1|TRBV5-4|-|-
CASSSGGGFVNTEAFF
TGTGCCAGCAGCTCCGGAGGGGGATTTGTGAACACTGAAGCTTTCTTT
>TRBJ2-3|TRBV5-8|-|-
CASNEGGTRRDTQYF
TGTGCCAGCAATGAGGGGGGGACTCGGCGAGATACGCAGTATTTT
>TRBJ2-3|TRBV20-1|TRBD2|-
CSASPPSGGPTDTQYF
TGCAGTGCTAGTCCGCCGAGCGGGGGCCCTACAGATACGCAGTATTTT
>TRBJ2-5|TRBV24-1|-|-
CATAGQNYQETQYF
TGTGCCACCGCTGGACAGAACTACCAAGAGACCCAGTACTTC
>TRBJ1-1|TRBV19|-|-
CASSPFMNTEAFF
TGTGCCAGTAGCCCCTTCATGAACACTGAAGCTTTCTTT
>TRBJ1-4|TRBV27|TRBD1|-
CASGFGQGIRTNEKLFF
TGTGCCAGCGGCTTCGGACAGGGAATACGTACTAATGAAAAACTGTTTTTT
>TRBJ1-4|TRBV7-2|-|-
CASSPSGQKNEKLFF
TGTGCCAGCAGCCCAAGCGGCCAGAAGAATGAAAAACTGTTTTTT
>TRBJ1-4|TRBV7-9|-|once
CASSATGFGDEKLFF
TGTGCCAGCAGCGCAACAGGGTTTGGCGATGAAAAACTGTTTTTT
>TRBJ2-3|TRBV14|-|-
CASSLQGTSTDTQYF
TGTGCCAGCAGCCTACAGGGGACTAGCACAGATACGCAGTATTTT
>TRBJ2-2|TRBV11-2|TRBD1|-
CASSTQGPGELFF
TGTGCCAGCAGTACACAGGGGCCCGGGGAGCTGTTTTTT
>TRBJ2-2|TRBV27|-|-
CASSLVGAFNTGELFF
TGTGCCAGCAGTTTGGTAGGGGCCTTCAACACCGGGGAGCTGTTTTTT
>TRBJ1-1|TRBV5-6|-|-
CASSSWGRGTRDTEAFF
TGTGCCAGCAGCAGTTGGGGGCGGGGGACTCGGGACACTGAAGCTTTCTTT
>TRBJ1-1|TRBV12-1|-|once
CASSVTRGRNTEAFF
TGTGCCAGCAGCGTGACCAGGGGGCGGAACACTGAAGCTTTCTTT
>TRBJ2-3|TRBV19|TRBD2|-
CASSGSGGGGDTQYF
TGTGCCAGTAGTGGGAGCGGGGGCGGGGGAGATACGCAGTATTTT
>TRBJ2-3|TRBV11-2|-|-
CASSPKLLDMRTDTQYF
TGTGCCAGCAGCCCAAAACTGCTAGATATGCGCACAGATACGCAGTATTTT
>TRBJ1-1|TRBV5-4|-|-
CASSPSGRGNTEAFF
TGTGCCAGCAGCCCAAGTGGCAGGGGGAACACTGAAGCTTTCTTT
>TRBJ2-1|TRBV9|TRBD2|-
CASSLGGADNEQFF
TGTGCCAGCAGCCTCGGGGGGGCCGACAATGAGCAGTTCTTC
>TRBJ1-4|TRBV11-2|TRBD1|-
CASSKTGGIEKLFF
TGTGCCAGCAGCAAGACAGGGGGAATTGAAAAACTGTTTTTT
>TRBJ2-1|TRBV28|-|-
CASSFLSNEQFF
TGTGCCAGCAGTTTTCTGAGCAATGAGCAGTTCTTC
>TRBJ1-5|TRBV9|-|-
CASSPTDSYNQPQHF
TGTGCCAGCAGCCCAACTGACAGTTACAATCAGCCCCAGCATTTT
>TRBJ2-2|TRBV5-1|-|-
CASHAANTGELFF
TGCGCCAGCCACGCCGCGAACACCGGGGAGCTGTTTTTT
>TRBJ2-7|TRBV6-2/TRBV6-3|-|-
CASSHQGSYEQYF
TGTGCCAGCAGTCACCAGGGGTCCTACGAGCAGTACTTC
>TRBJ2-4|TRBV30|-|-
CAWSLATLGRAAHF
TGTGCCTGGAGTCTAGCTACACTGGGCAGGGCGGCGCACTTC
>TRBJ2-7|TRBV6-5|-|-
CASREDKADYEQYF
TGTGCCAGCAGGGAGGACAAAGCCGACTACGAGCAGTACTTC
>TRBJ2-1|TRBV7-6|-|-
CASSLAGGPYNEQFF
TGTGCCAGCAGCTTAGCGGGGGGCCCCTACAATGAGCAGTTCTTC
>TRBJ2-7|TRBV5-1|TRBD1|-
CASSLQGVWDEQYF
TGCGCCAGCAGCTTACAGGGGGTTTGGGATGAGCAGTACTTC